The 26 T cell receptor beta chains given below trace back to one sample, sequenced in a study of control samples from healthy donors and cancer patients. Data came from immunoSEQ multiplex PCR; TCRdb stores just in-frame clones and leaves some out. The sample records about 160,000 clones, about 90% being singletons. The sample taken for sequencing was blood. Receptor source: a man younger than 40 in good health.

The V gene is TRBV7-3, the J gene TRBJ2-3; tentative D call: TRBD2 (6 bases). V gave up 5 bases and J gave up 2 bases, with 8 bases separating them. The CDR3 totals 13 residues. Germline V gives CDR1 SGHTA, CDR2 FQGTGA. In nucleotides, the CDR3 is TGTGCCAGCAGCCGGGACTCCACAGATACGCAGTATTTT. Translated, it gives CASSRDSTDTQYF.

This clone has only a few counts. This rearrangement joins TRBV29-1 to TRBJ2-3; 7 bases line up with TRBD1. Germline CDR1 SQVTM, CDR2 ANQGSEA. With 8 bases clipped from V and 4 bases from J, the junction kept 6 bases outside the gene matches. The CDR3 has 12 residues. The CDR3 protein is CSLQGISDTQYF. CDR3 bases: TGCAGCCTACAGGGGATTTCAGATACGCAGTATTTT.

This rearrangement joins TRBV6-5 to TRBJ2-7; D might be TRBD1 or TRBD2, each matching 5 bases. This CDR3 spans 14 amino acids. Trimming removed 10 bases at V and 2 bases at J, with 18 bases between. In germline, CDR1 is MNHEY, CDR2 SVGAGI. The CDR3 region is CATSLTGPPYEQYF. CDR3 DNA sequence: TGTGCCACTTCCCTCACGGGGCCGCCCTACGAGCAGTACTTC.

V and J are TRBV10-3 and TRBJ1-3, with D unclear. The CDR3 runs 15 residues. Germline V gives CDR1 ENHRY, CDR2 SYGVKD. The V end was cut by 0 bases, the J end by 2 bases, with 8 bases between. CDR3 protein: CAISESEATGNTIYF. The CDR3 DNA sequence: TGTGCCATCAGTGAGTCGGAAGCCACTGGAAACACCATATATTTT.

This clone has a single count. The V call is TRBV6-6, the J call TRBJ1-1, with D perhaps TRBD1 (5 bases). Trimming removed 5 bases at V and 3 bases at J, with 22 bases between. CDR3 length: 17 residues. Germline CDR1 and CDR2: MNHNY and SVGAGI (reference sequence). The CDR3 is CASSRYTGSKIYTEAFF. The DNA for the CDR3 is TGTGCCAGCAGTCGATATACAGGCTCCAAGATCTACACTGAAGCTTTCTTT.

The chain links TRBV2 to TRBJ2-5, with TRBD2 matching over 12 bases. The germline V gene has CDR1 SNHLY and CDR2 FYNNEI. V trimming: 5 bases; J trimming: 3 bases; junction bases outside the gene matches: 1. CDR3 length: 14 amino acids. CDR3 region: CASSTSGGKETQYF. The CDR3 DNA is TGTGCCAGCAGTACTAGCGGGGGGAAAGAGACCCAGTACTTC.

This rearrangement joins TRBV6-5 to TRBJ2-3; possibly TRBD2 for D (6 bases). The V end was cut by 7 bases, the J end by 3 bases, with 14 bases between. The CDR3 contains 14 residues. Germline V gene data show CDR1 as MNHEY and CDR2 as SVGAGI. The CDR3 is CASKEGRWTDTQYF. In DNA, the CDR3 is TGTGCCAGCAAGGAAGGGAGGTGGACAGATACGCAGTATTTT.

The V and J genes are TRBV5-1 and TRBJ1-6; D is unresolved. Germline CDR1 reads SGHRS; CDR2 reads YFSETQ. This CDR3 contains 15 residues. V lost 4 bases to trimming and J lost 8 bases, with 16 bases between them. In nucleotides, the CDR3 is TGCGCCAGCAGCGTCTCCAGCCCGCCGGATTCACCCCTCCACTTT. It specifies CASSVSSPPDSPLHF.

The rearrangement uses TRBV7-6 and TRBJ2-5; D is ambiguous. Trimming took off 2 bases at V and 4 bases at J, with 11 bases between the two ends. From germline, CDR1 is SGHVS and CDR2 FNYEAQ. The CDR3 has 14 residues. CDR3 sequence: CASSLNIRVETQYF. The CDR3 nucleotides read TGTGCCAGCAGCTTAAATATAAGGGTAGAGACCCAGTACTTC.

The rearrangement links TRBV4-1 to TRBJ2-7; TRBD2 matches at 9 bases. V lost 3 bases, J lost 7 bases, and 4 bases stayed unmatched. Germline-derived CDR1 and CDR2 are MGHRA and YSYEKL. This CDR3 region has 13 residues. CDR3 in DNA: TGCGCCAGCAGCCATAGCGGGAGCAATGAGCAGTACTTC. Encoded protein: CASSHSGSNEQYF.

The chain couples TRBV11-1 to TRBJ1-1; tentative D call: TRBD1 (6 bases). Germline V gene data show CDR1 as SGHAT and CDR2 as FQDESV (reference sequence). The V gene lost 5 bases and the J gene lost 1 base, with 8 bases spanning the gap. The CDR3 contains 13 residues. CDR3 sequence (DNA): TGTGCCAGCAGCCGGACAGCGAACACTGAAGCTTTCTTT. Residues: CASSRTANTEAFF.

The CDR3 region has the DNA TGTGCCAGCAGCCAACTAGGGACGACAGGTGTTAAAAACACCATATATTTT. Its translation is CASSQLGTTGVKNTIYF. The gene calls are TRBV3-1 (or the pseudogene TRBV3-2) and TRBJ1-3, with D possibly TRBD1 on 6 matching bases. The CDR3 spans 17 residues. Germline CDR1 reads LGHDT; CDR2 reads YNNKEL (reference sequence). V was cut by 2 bases and J by 6 bases, with 20 bases left in between.

The rearrangement links TRBV7-3 to TRBJ2-1, with D possibly being TRBD1 (5 bases). The germline CDR1 and CDR2 sequences are SGHTA and FQGTGA. Trimming stripped 2 bases from V and 7 bases from J, with 15 bases between. The CDR3 is 15 amino acids. CDR3: CASSLGQARTNEQFF. CDR3 in DNA: TGTGCCAGCAGCTTAGGGCAGGCCAGGACAAATGAGCAGTTCTTC.

This clone was observed a handful of times. The chain combines TRBV6-2 or TRBV6-3 with TRBJ2-4; 10 positions match TRBD2. The length of the CDR3 is 13 residues. The junction had 1 base not matched to a gene; V was cut back by 2 bases and J by 9 bases. Germline values: CDR1 MNHEY, CDR2 SVGEGT. The CDR3 nucleotides read TGTGCCAGCAGTTACCAGCGGGAGGGCATTCAGTACTTC. It specifies CASSYQREGIQYF.

CDR3 sequence (DNA): TGTGCCAGTACCCCGGGACAGGGGGCCCTCTCCGGGGAGCTGTTTTTT. Translating gives CASTPGQGALSGELFF. The J gene is TRBJ2-2, the V gene TRBV19; TRBD1 agrees at 12 bases. From germline, CDR1 is LNHDA and CDR2 SQIVND (reference sequence). V dropped 7 bases and J dropped 6; count of bases not matched to a gene: 9. The length of the CDR3 is 16 residues.

This chain's CDR3 is CASSPGPVGTEAFF. As DNA, the CDR3 is TGTGCCAGCAGCCCTGGTCCTGTGGGCACTGAAGCTTTCTTT. This chain connects TRBV3-1 (or the pseudogene TRBV3-2) to TRBJ1-1, with D hard to call. The germline V gene encodes CDR1 LGHDT and CDR2 YNNKEL (reference sequence). This CDR3 region has 14 residues. Trimming left V 4 bases short and J 4 bases short, with 13 bases between.

The chain uses TRBV19 and TRBJ2-7, with D unresolved. The germline V gene has CDR1 LNHDA and CDR2 SQIVND (reference sequence). The CDR3 loop spans 14 amino acids. Trimming shortened V by 3 bases and J by 3 bases, and 12 bases separated the two germline ends. This CDR3 reads CASSIIGRDYEQYF. DNA of the CDR3: TGTGCCAGTAGTATTATTGGCAGAGACTACGAGCAGTACTTC. The full variable domain, with the rest looked up from reference TRBV19 and TRBJ2-7, is DGGITQSPKYLFRKEGQNVTLSCEQNLNHDAMYWYRQDPGQGLRLIYYSQIVNDFQKGDIAEGYSVSREKKESFPLTVTSAQKNPTAFYLCASSIIGRDYEQYFGPGTRLTVT.

The chain couples TRBV4-2 to TRBJ1-6; D is ambiguous. This CDR3 is 17 amino acids long. Per the germline V gene, CDR1 is LGHNA and CDR2 is YNFKEQ. Trimming removed 1 base from V and 7 bases from J, with 17 bases in between. The CDR3 loop reads CASSQATWPRFNSPLHF. The CDR3 DNA reads as TGTGCCAGCAGCCAAGCAACTTGGCCAAGATTCAATTCACCCCTCCACTTT.

This sequence joins TRBV7-9 and TRBJ2-7; 9 bases line up with TRBD2. The CDR3 has 15 residues. The junction had 5 bases not matched to a gene; V was cut back by 0 bases and J by 5 bases. From germline, CDR1 is SEHNR and CDR2 FQNEAQ (reference sequence). The CDR3 reads CASSLAASGGHEQYF. DNA for the CDR3: TGTGCCAGCAGCTTAGCGGCCAGCGGGGGGCACGAGCAGTACTTC. Full variable domain (rest looked up from reference TRBV7-9 and TRBJ2-7): DTGVSQNPRHKITKRGQNVTFRCDPISEHNRLYWYRQTLGQGPEFLTYFQNEAQLEKSRLLSDRFSAERPKGSFSTLEIQRTEQGDSAMYLCASSLAASGGHEQYFGPGTRLTVT.

The genes are TRBV14 and TRBJ1-6; no definite D call. The CDR3 length is 15 residues. V was shortened by 1 base and J by 4 bases, with 8 bases between the two germline ends. Germline values: CDR1 SGHDN, CDR2 FVKESK. The DNA for the CDR3 is TGTGCCAGCAGCCAAGGCCAGACTTATAATTCACCCCTCCACTTT. Residues: CASSQGQTYNSPLHF. Full variable domain (remainder filled in from reference TRBV14 and TRBJ1-6): EAGVTQFPSHSVIEKGQTVTLRCDPISGHDNLYWYRRVMGKEIKFLLHFVKESKQDESGMPNNRFLAERTGGTYSTLKVQPAELEDSGVYFCASSQGQTYNSPLHFGNGTRLTVT.

The chain couples TRBV3-1 (or the pseudogene TRBV3-2) to TRBJ1-6, with no clear D. The V end was cut by 0 bases, the J end by 0 bases, with 15 bases between. From germline, CDR1 is LGHDT and CDR2 YNNKEL (reference sequence). The CDR3 runs 19 residues. The DNA for the CDR3 is TGTGCCAGCAGCCAAGATCGGCTAGGCCAGAGCTCCTATAATTCACCCCTCCACTTT. As protein: CASSQDRLGQSSYNSPLHF.

The CDR3 DNA is TGTGCCAGCAGCTTAGGGCTTGCAGGGAACTATGGCTACACCTTC. It specifies CASSLGLAGNYGYTF. The J gene is TRBJ1-2, the V gene TRBV7-8; D may be TRBD1 (5 bases). This CDR3 has 15 residues. Germline V gene lookup returns CDR1 SGHVS and CDR2 FQNEAQ. Trimming left V 1 base short and J 2 bases short, with 11 bases between.

The chain has TRBV28 and TRBJ2-1, with D maybe TRBD1 (6 bases). V lost 5 bases and J 15 bases, leaving 14 bases between the germline ends. The CDR3 has 11 amino acids. Germline V CDR1 and CDR2: MDHEN, SYDVKM. CDR3 bases: TGTGCCAGCAGTCGACAGGCCATGACGTTCTTC. Amino acids: CASSRQAMTFF.

The rearrangement links TRBV5-1 to TRBJ2-2; no reliable D call. Trimming removed 4 bases from V and 6 bases from J, with 22 bases in between. Germline assignment: CDR1 SGHRS and CDR2 YFSETQ. This CDR3 contains 17 residues. CDR3 sequence (DNA): TGCGCCAGCAGCCTGGGATCTTATGGGGTTGTGGCCGGGGAGCTGTTTTTT. This translates into CASSLGSYGVVAGELFF.

This chain connects TRBV7-9 to TRBJ2-3; D remains unclear. Trimming took off 7 bases at V and 3 bases at J, with 8 bases between the two ends. The CDR3 is made up of 12 amino acids. Per germline, CDR1 SEHNR and CDR2 FQNEAQ (reference sequence). The CDR3 here is CASTINTDTQYF. The CDR3 DNA follows: TGTGCCAGCACCATTAATACAGATACGCAGTATTTT.

This chain connects TRBV3-1 (or the pseudogene TRBV3-2) to TRBJ1-2; D is unresolved. V lost 4 bases and J lost 0, with 12 bases in between. Germline assignment: CDR1 LGHDT and CDR2 YNNKEL (reference sequence). The CDR3 totals 15 residues. CDR3 nucleotide sequence: TGTGCCAGCAGCCTGGCCCGGGGTCCTAACTATGGCTACACCTTC. Translating gives CASSLARGPNYGYTF.